This T cell receptor beta chain is drawn from a study of OX40 agonist ivuxolimab in advanced cancers. Study at large: The dose-escalation group included hepatocellular carcinoma, melanoma, renal cell carcinoma and head and neck cancer. Study findings and constraints: Also showing low normalized T-cell clonal expansion were some of the nonresponders. Dosing at 0.1 to 3.0 mg/kg was accompanied by clonal expansion of CD4+ and CD8+ blood T cells by week 6.

Blood draws occurred at baseline, cycle 4 day 1, and cycle 7 day 1. CDR1 SGHTA and CDR2 FQGTGA come from the germline V gene. The CDR3 covers 15 residues. Trimming took off 5 bases at V and 6 bases at J, with 16 bases between the two ends. Comment on this clone: Its antigen is not identified.

Clones were read by immunoSEQ multiplex PCR, and TCRdb kept only the in-frame ones, dropping some. The sample gives 75,000 to 90,000 clones, more than 90% of which show up once; 0.6% to 0.7% is in the top ten. The receptor was isolated from an adult with an advanced solid tumor such as melanoma, head and neck, liver or kidney cancer. The chain is built from TRBV7-3 and TRBJ2-2; D possibly corresponds to TRBD2 (6 bases). Sequencing was performed on CD4+ or CD8+ T cells sorted from blood, taken in a trial of the OX40 agonist ivuxolimab. Here the CDR3 reads CASSLGGSFSGELFF. Written as DNA, the CDR3 is TGTGCCAGCAGCCTGGGGGGTTCTTTTTCCGGGGAGCTGTTTTTT.